The 26 T cell receptor beta chains given below trace back to one sample, sequenced in a study of blood T cell repertoires in COVID-19. Clones were read by immunoSEQ multiplex PCR, and TCRdb kept only the in-frame ones, dropping some. The sample has 320,000 or so clones, roughly 89% seen once; the top ten hold 4.5% to 5.5%. The sequencing sample was made of PBMCs or T cells enriched from blood (not recorded which). The receptors were sampled from a man aged 55 to 70 who had recovered from COVID-19.

The rearrangement links TRBV9 to TRBJ2-3, with 7 nucleotides matching TRBD1. Germline lookup yields CDR1 SGDLS and CDR2 YYNGEE. Trimming cost V 4 bases and J 1 base; bases outside gene matches: 9. The CDR3 loop spans 16 amino acids. DNA of the CDR3: TGTGCCAGCAGCCTACGACAGGGTGGCGGCACAGATACGCAGTATTTT. It translates to CASSLRQGGGTDTQYF.

The chain is built from TRBV6-5 and TRBJ2-7, with TRBD2 matching 8 bases. Germline V gene sequence: CDR1 MNHEY, CDR2 SVGAGI. This CDR3 is 15 amino acids long. V was pared by 7 bases and J by 2 bases, with 10 bases of the junction left unmatched. The CDR3 sequence is CASKSGAGGAYEQYF. The DNA of the CDR3 is TGTGCCAGCAAGAGCGGGGCGGGGGGCGCCTACGAGCAGTACTTC.

A remark on this clone: The sample contains more than one DNA sequence encoding this CDR3. This chain joins TRBV7-3 and TRBJ2-5; 9 bases are a match to TRBD1. Germline CDR1 reads SGHTA; CDR2 reads FQGTGA. V gave up 3 bases and J gave up 5 bases; unmatched junction bases: 7. The CDR3 is 15 amino acids. CDR3 sequence (DNA): TGTGCCAGCAGCTTGACAGGGGGAGGAGGGGAGACCCAGTACTTC. Translation: CASSLTGGGGETQYF.

This clone was seen more than once but under ten times. The chain carries TRBV16 and TRBJ2-1; the D gene is possibly TRBD2 (5 bases). The CDR3 is made up of 16 amino acids. CDR1 and CDR2 from the germline V gene are KGHSY and FQNENV. Trimming left V 4 bases short and J 3 bases short, with 16 bases between. The CDR3 is CASSRPADLRYNEQFF. Written as DNA, the CDR3 is TGTGCCAGCAGCCGGCCGGCGGACTTGCGCTACAATGAGCAGTTCTTC.

This rearrangement joins TRBV11-3 to TRBJ1-1; 9 bases are shared with TRBD1. CDR3 size: 13 residues. CDR1 SGHNT and CDR2 YENEEA come from the germline V gene. The V gene end was trimmed by 5 bases and the J gene end by 10 bases; junction bases not matched to a gene: 8. As DNA, the CDR3 is TGTGCCAGCAGCCAAAAACAGGGGGCGTTAGCTTTCTTT. Translating gives CASSQKQGALAFF.

The rearrangement uses TRBV30 and TRBJ2-3; D call uncertain. The CDR3 length is 17 residues. Trimming stripped 2 bases from V and 0 bases from J, with 18 bases between. The germline V gene has CDR1 GTSNPN and CDR2 SVGIG (reference sequence). In DNA form, the CDR3 reads TGTGCCTGGAGTCTTGCCCGAGGCGCCATTAGCACAGATACGCAGTATTTT. Encoded protein: CAWSLARGAISTDTQYF.

This chain links TRBV19 with TRBJ2-7; possibly TRBD1 for D (7 bases). V dropped 8 bases and J dropped 4 bases, with 18 bases sitting between them. The length of the CDR3 is 14 residues. The germline V gene encodes CDR1 LNHDA and CDR2 SQIVND (reference sequence). CDR3 nucleotide sequence: TGTGCCAGTGCGGCTCCAGGGGGGAAGTACGAGCAGTACTTC. This sequence encodes CASAAPGGKYEQYF.

The gene calls are TRBV24-1 and TRBJ1-4, with D tentatively TRBD1 (5 bases). Looked up from germline, CDR1 is KGHDR and CDR2 is SFDVKD. The ends were cut back, 3 bases at V and 7 bases at J, with 14 bases in the middle. The CDR3 extends over 15 amino acids. Here the CDR3 reads CATSDPRGGGEKLFF. The DNA of the CDR3 is TGTGCCACCAGTGATCCCCGTGGGGGGGGTGAAAAACTGTTTTTT.

This chain uses TRBV7-6 with TRBJ2-3, with 9 nucleotides matching TRBD1. The ends lost 5 bases at V and 9 bases at J; junction bases unmatched: 3. This CDR3 contains 12 residues. From germline, CDR1 is SGHVS and CDR2 FNYEAQ. The CDR3, as DNA: TGTGCCAGCAGCCCGGACAGGGGAACGCAGTATTTT. Encoded protein: CASSPDRGTQYF.

The CDR3 bases are TGTGCCAGCAGTTTATTAGGGGGTAGGGTCATTTCACCCCTCCACTTT. Translating gives CASSLLGGRVISPLHF. The chain links TRBV28 to TRBJ1-6, with a tentative D call TRBD1 (6 bases). Germline lookup yields CDR1 MDHEN and CDR2 SYDVKM. Trimming pared 1 base from V and 9 bases from J, leaving 16 bases between. The CDR3 covers 16 residues.

This clone was recorded only once. The V gene is TRBV27, the J gene TRBJ1-5, with 9 positions matching TRBD1. J lost 9 bases, V lost 6 bases, and 18 bases had no gene match. Per the germline V gene, CDR1 is MNHEY and CDR2 is SMNVEV (reference sequence). The CDR3 totals 17 residues. The CDR3 DNA reads as TGTGCCAGCAGCCAAACCGGGGGACAGGGTAATTTTTTGCCCCAGCATTTT. Translating it yields CASSQTGGQGNFLPQHF.

A word on this clone: Different DNA sequences within this sample yield the same CDR3. For the CDR3, the DNA is TGCGCCAGCAGCCCGTACAGGGGCGAGACCCAGTACTTC. Translating it yields CASSPYRGETQYF. The rearrangement links TRBV5-1 to TRBJ2-5; TRBD1 agrees at 7 bases. V trimming: 4 bases; J trimming: 5 bases; junction bases outside the gene matches: 5. From germline, CDR1 is SGHRS and CDR2 YFSETQ. There are 13 residues in the CDR3.

The chain links TRBV12-3 or TRBV12-4 to TRBJ1-6; weak D call: TRBD1 (5 bases). The CDR3 contains 12 residues. Trimming left V 0 bases short and J 19 bases short, with 13 bases between. CDR3 coding DNA: TGTGCCAGCAGTTTAGCGGGGCTGGTAGTGCACTTT. Protein sequence: CASSLAGLVVHF.

J is TRBJ2-3 and V is TRBV7-9; possible D gene TRBD2, 6 bases. With 5 bases removed from V and 0 bases from J, the gap between germline ends came to 12 bases. The V gene's germline CDR1 is SEHNR and CDR2 FQNEAQ (reference sequence). The CDR3 contains 15 residues. Here the CDR3 reads CASSRSGASTDTQYF. The CDR3 DNA sequence: TGTGCCAGCAGCCGTAGCGGAGCGAGCACAGATACGCAGTATTTT.

Concerning this clone itself: Different DNA sequences within this sample yield the same CDR3. The V and J genes are TRBV9 and TRBJ2-2; D perhaps matches TRBD2 (5 bases). V lost 0 bases to trimming and J lost 0 bases, with 9 bases between them. CDR1 is SGDLS, CDR2 YYNGEE, per germline. The CDR3 covers 16 residues. CDR3 bases: TGTGCCAGCAGCGTAGGCCTAGCTGCGAACACCGGGGAGCTGTTTTTT. Residues: CASSVGLAANTGELFF.

The V call is TRBV28, the J call TRBJ1-5, with 10 bases fitting TRBD1. CDR1 is MDHEN, CDR2 SYDVKM, per germline. Losses at the gene ends were 5 bases for V and 3 bases for J; bases not matched to a gene: 13. The CDR3 sequence is 18 residues long. Here the CDR3 DNA reads TGTGCCAGCAGTCTAAATCCCCGGGACAGGGGATTCAATCAGCCCCAGCATTTT. It is translated as CASSLNPRDRGFNQPQHF.

The rearrangement uses TRBV5-4 and TRBJ2-5; 8 bases match TRBD1. The CDR3 loop spans 14 amino acids. Germline assignment: CDR1 SGHNT and CDR2 YYREEE (reference sequence). Trimming cost V 4 bases and J 5 bases; bases outside gene matches: 7. The CDR3 is CASSPGTGPETQYF. CDR3 bases: TGTGCCAGCAGCCCCGGGACAGGTCCCGAGACCCAGTACTTC.

The rearrangement joins TRBV19 to TRBJ1-2; D perhaps matches TRBD1 (6 bases). The CDR3 is 15 amino acids. The ends were cut back, 5 bases at V and 6 bases at J, with 19 bases in the middle. From germline, CDR1 is LNHDA and CDR2 SQIVND (reference sequence). CDR3 region: CASSVGHDILDGYTF. DNA of the CDR3: TGTGCCAGTAGTGTGGGACACGATATTTTGGATGGCTACACCTTC.

This chain uses TRBV9 with TRBJ2-1; D might be TRBD2 (5 bases). The germline V gene encodes CDR1 SGDLS and CDR2 YYNGEE. Trimming cost V 0 bases and J 9 bases, with 16 bases left between them. The CDR3 covers 15 residues. The CDR3 protein is CASSVGASGDAEQFF. The CDR3 nucleotides are TGTGCCAGCAGCGTAGGAGCCTCCGGGGATGCTGAGCAGTTCTTC.

The V gene is TRBV4-1, the J gene TRBJ1-1; D is undetermined. V lost 5 bases to trimming and J lost 1 base, with 11 bases between them. Germline V gene sequence: CDR1 MGHRA, CDR2 YSYEKL. This CDR3 is built from 14 residues. This CDR3 is CASSALEGNTEAFF. CDR3 DNA: TGCGCCAGCAGCGCCTTAGAGGGGAACACTGAAGCTTTCTTT.

The chain carries TRBV30 and TRBJ1-3, with TRBD1 matching 7 bases. The CDR3 is 14 amino acids. Trimming removed 2 bases from V and 3 bases from J; junction bases left unmatched: 4. Germline CDR1 reads GTSNPN; CDR2 reads SVGIG (reference sequence). This chain's CDR3 is CAWSPGGGGNTIYF. DNA for the CDR3: TGTGCCTGGAGTCCAGGGGGAGGTGGAAACACCATATATTTT.

V and J are TRBV10-2 and TRBJ2-1; D gene uncertain. The CDR3 runs 16 residues. Germline V gene sequence: CDR1 WSHSY, CDR2 SAAADI. V lost 1 base, J lost 2 bases, and 12 bases lay in between. The CDR3: CASSELGYLPYNEQFF. DNA for the CDR3: TGCGCCAGCAGTGAGTTGGGCTACCTCCCCTACAATGAGCAGTTCTTC.

This clone was recorded once. The chain has TRBV24-1 and TRBJ2-3; 9 nucleotides agree with TRBD1. Looked up from germline, CDR1 is KGHDR and CDR2 is SFDVKD. J was trimmed by 0 bases and V by 4 bases; bases with no gene match: 1. The CDR3 length is 15 residues. This CDR3 reads CATSEGQGSTDTQYF. In DNA, the CDR3 is TGTGCCACCAGTGAGGGACAGGGTAGCACAGATACGCAGTATTTT.

This chain connects TRBV25-1 to TRBJ2-7; 8 nucleotides line up with TRBD1. J gave up 0 bases and V 6 bases, and 1 base lay outside the gene matches. CDR1 and CDR2 (germline): MGHDK, SYGVNS. CDR3 length: 13 amino acids. The CDR3 nucleotides read TGTGCCAGCAGAGGACAGGGCTCCTACGAGCAGTACTTC. Amino acids: CASRGQGSYEQYF.

DNA for the CDR3: TGCAGCGCAGGGGAGGGAGGTCAGCCCCAGCATTTT. It specifies CSAGEGGQPQHF. The chain is built from TRBV29-1 and TRBJ1-5, with TRBD1 as a possible D gene (6 bases). The CDR3 length is 12 residues. Germline loops: CDR1 SQVTM, CDR2 ANQGSEA. Trimming cost V 7 bases and J 6 bases, with 13 bases left between them.

In DNA form, the CDR3 reads TGTGCCAGCAGCTTAGGCAGGGTATCCGAGCAGTACTTC. Protein: CASSLGRVSEQYF. The chain employs TRBV13 and TRBJ2-7; D perhaps matches TRBD1 (5 bases). The ends were cut back, 0 bases at V and 6 bases at J, with 9 bases in the middle. Germline CDR1 reads PRHDT; CDR2 reads FYEKMQ (reference sequence). The CDR3 totals 13 residues. The complete variable domain, with remaining parts taken from reference TRBV13 and TRBJ2-7, reads AAGVIQSPRHLIKEKRETATLKCYPIPRHDTVYWYQQGPGQDPQFLISFYEKMQSDKGSIPDRFSAQQFSDYHSELNMSSLELGDSALYFCASSLGRVSEQYFGPGTRLTVT.